The 17 T cell receptor beta chains reported below all come from one sample, sequenced in a study of blood T cell repertoires in COVID-19. The assay was immunoSEQ multiplex PCR, and TCRdb's table has in-frame clones only and misses some. The sample shows around 200,000 clones, roughly 87% of them seen only once. Sequenced sample: peripheral blood. These receptors all stem from a man in his forties or fifties with active or convalescent COVID-19.

This clone was counted ten times or more. The chain joins TRBV28 to TRBJ1-5, with no clear D. Trimming stripped 6 bases from V and 0 bases from J, with 12 bases between. Germline V gene data show CDR1 as MDHEN and CDR2 as SYDVKM. The CDR3 is made up of 15 amino acids. The CDR3 DNA follows: TGTGCCAGCAGCCCCCCGAGCTATAGCAATCAGCCCCAGCATTTT. Residues: CASSPPSYSNQPQHF.

This chain uses TRBV9 with TRBJ2-2; 8 nucleotides agree with TRBD2. Germline assignment: CDR1 SGDLS and CDR2 YYNGEE. The CDR3 has 18 amino acids. Trimming took 0 bases from V and 5 from J; bases not matched to a gene: 12. For the CDR3, the DNA is TGTGCCAGCAGCGTAGATCCCAGGTCGGGAGGGGCTACCGGGGAGCTGTTTTTT. This gives the protein CASSVDPRSGGATGELFF.

The chain is built from TRBV27 and TRBJ1-2, with D possibly TRBD1 on 5 matching bases. Germline CDR1 MNHEY, CDR2 SMNVEV (reference sequence). V was cut by 5 bases and J by 8 bases, with 21 bases left in between. The CDR3 extends over 15 amino acids. CDR3 sequence: CASSPGGDPMGGYTF. CDR3 nucleotides: TGTGCCAGCAGTCCCGGGGGAGACCCAATGGGGGGCTACACCTTC.

The J gene is TRBJ2-1, the V gene TRBV27; D might be TRBD1 (7 bases). The CDR3 is 11 amino acids. V lost 8 bases and J 7 bases, leaving 9 bases between the germline ends. Looked up from germline, CDR1 is MNHEY and CDR2 is SMNVEV (reference sequence). The CDR3 DNA reads as TGTGCCAGCGCAGGGGGGAATGAGCAGTTCTTC. Its translation is CASAGGNEQFF.

This clone was seen once. The chain links TRBV4-1 to TRBJ2-1, with TRBD2 matching over 11 bases. This CDR3 has 16 residues. With 4 bases clipped from V and 4 bases from J, the junction kept 6 bases outside the gene matches. In germline, CDR1 is MGHRA, CDR2 YSYEKL. The CDR3 spells CASSRPGTSGYNEQFF. Here the CDR3 DNA reads TGCGCCAGCAGCCGGCCCGGGACTAGCGGTTACAATGAGCAGTTCTTC.

This clone was found once. The V gene is TRBV18, the J gene TRBJ2-7; D perhaps matches TRBD1 (6 bases). The CDR3 loop spans 14 amino acids. Germline V gene data show CDR1 as KGHSH and CDR2 as LQKENI. V was shortened by 3 bases and J by 2 bases, with 11 bases between the two germline ends. CDR3 region: CASSPQGLAYEQYF. CDR3 DNA sequence: TGTGCCAGCTCACCCCAGGGGCTTGCCTACGAGCAGTACTTC.

The V call is TRBV19, the J call TRBJ1-5; D possibly corresponds to TRBD1 (5 bases). The CDR3 is 15 amino acids. V was pared by 3 bases and J by 0 bases, with 9 bases between. CDR1 is LNHDA and CDR2 is SQIVND in the germline V gene (reference sequence). The CDR3 DNA reads TGTGCCAGTAGTATCTGGGGGGATAGCAATCAGCCCCAGCATTTT. This codes for CASSIWGDSNQPQHF.

The genes are TRBV2 and TRBJ2-3; 8 bases fit TRBD2. CDR3 length: 16 residues. CDR1 and CDR2 (germline): SNHLY, FYNNEI. J gave up 3 bases and V 6 bases, and 11 bases lay outside the gene matches. CDR3 DNA: TGTGCCAGCAGCGTAACCGGGGGGGCCGGTACAGATACGCAGTATTTT. Amino acid sequence: CASSVTGGAGTDTQYF.

The chain combines TRBV6-6 with TRBJ1-1, with 7 nucleotides matching TRBD1. Germline V gene data show CDR1 as MNHNY and CDR2 as SVGAGI (reference sequence). The V gene end was trimmed by 5 bases and the J gene end by 1 base; junction bases not matched to a gene: 7. The CDR3 has 15 amino acids. As DNA, the CDR3 is TGTGCCAGCAGTCTAGGGGGCGCGGGGAACACTGAAGCTTTCTTT. It codes for CASSLGGAGNTEAFF.

The chain links TRBV15 to TRBJ2-7; 9 positions agree with TRBD1. CDR1 and CDR2 from the germline V gene are LNHNV and YYDKDF (reference sequence). V lost 0 bases to trimming and J lost 5 bases; unmatched junction nucleotides: 11. CDR3 size: 17 residues. This CDR3 is CATSRDRLEQGAHEQYF. The CDR3 region has the DNA TGTGCCACCAGCAGAGATCGCCTCGAACAGGGGGCCCACGAGCAGTACTTC.

The chain joins TRBV12-5 to TRBJ2-1; D unclear. The CDR3 is 13 residues long. V lost 7 bases, J lost 4 bases, and 11 bases lay in between. Per the germline V gene, CDR1 is LGHNT and CDR2 is FRNRAP. CDR3 amino acids: CASASLLYNEQFF. Written as DNA, the CDR3 is TGTGCTAGTGCCTCCCTCCTTTACAATGAGCAGTTCTTC.

The gene calls are TRBV10-3 and TRBJ2-3; 12 nucleotides line up with TRBD1. CDR1 is ENHRY and CDR2 is SYGVKD in the germline V gene. V was clipped by 7 bases and J by 0 bases; unmatched bases: 17. The length of the CDR3 is 20 residues. The CDR3 DNA reads as TGTGCCATCACGGGGGGACAGGGGGCACACCGAAGCCTTAGCACAGATACGCAGTATTTT. Translated, it gives CAITGGQGAHRSLSTDTQYF.

The rearrangement uses TRBV27 and TRBJ1-1; 8 positions agree with TRBD1. Germline V lookup: CDR1 MNHEY, CDR2 SMNVEV (reference sequence). V lost 3 bases and J lost 5; bases outside the gene matches: 5. The CDR3 runs 14 residues. The CDR3 DNA is TGTGCCAGCAGTTTTCAGGGGGCGAGGACTGAAGCTTTCTTT. Its translation: CASSFQGARTEAFF.

The CDR3 loop reads CASSLWTGNGYTF. In nucleotides, the CDR3 is TGTGCCAGCAGTTTGTGGACAGGGAATGGCTACACCTTC. V gene TRBV12-3 or TRBV12-4 combines with J gene TRBJ1-2, with 8 bases that match TRBD1. The CDR3 runs to 13 residues. Germline trimming cut 3 bases from V and 6 bases from J; bases unmatched to any gene: 3.

The chain uses TRBV11-2 and TRBJ2-6; D is perhaps TRBD1 (7 bases). The CDR3 sequence is 19 residues long. Trimming left V 5 bases short and J 0 bases short, with 20 bases between. CDR1 and CDR2 (germline): SGHAT, FQNNGV. In nucleotides, the CDR3 is TGTGCCAGCAGCCGGGGGAGAGGACAGGCGCTCTCTGGGGCCAACGTCCTGACTTTC. Translating it yields CASSRGRGQALSGANVLTF. Based on the CDR3 plus reference TRBV11-2 and TRBJ2-6, the full variable domain is EAGVAQSPRYKIIEKRQSVAFWCNPISGHATLYWYQQILGQGPKLLIQFQNNGVVDDSQLPKDRFSAERLKGVDSTLKIQPAKLEDSAVYLCASSRGRGQALSGANVLTFGAGSRLTVL.

This chain joins TRBV28 and TRBJ1-4; 11 bases line up with TRBD1. The CDR3 length is 16 residues. CDR1 is MDHEN, CDR2 SYDVKM, per germline. V was pared by 5 bases and J by 6 bases, with 8 bases of the junction left unmatched. The CDR3 sequence: CASSLGTGGLHEKLFF. The CDR3 DNA reads TGTGCCAGCAGTCTGGGGACAGGGGGACTTCATGAAAAACTGTTTTTT.

V is TRBV6-5 and J is TRBJ2-3, with TRBD1 matching over 10 bases. This CDR3 comprises 15 residues. The junction had 7 bases not matched to a gene; V was cut back by 7 bases and J by 3 bases. CDR1 MNHEY and CDR2 SVGAGI come from the germline V gene. The CDR3 spells CASKSGTGATDTQYF. In DNA, the CDR3 is TGTGCCAGCAAGTCCGGGACAGGGGCGACAGATACGCAGTATTTT.